This T cell receptor (beta chain) was recorded in a study of blood T cell repertoires in COVID-19 (dated by TCRdb to about 2020). Regarding the research as a whole: The collaborator samples originated in the United States, Italy and Spain and spanned the acute and convalescent phases of COVID-19. The material from the prospective study consisted of cDNA or gDNA derived from T cells, B-cell-depleted T cells, or PBMCs. Subjects who had been exposed to COVID-19, were actively infected with it, or had recovered from it provided the deeply sampled blood TCRbeta repertoires that made up the dataset. The repertoires were released in a freely available public database intended as a resource for research on the immune response to SARS-CoV-2. The samples were drawn from two sources: the first 160 participants of the ongoing ImmuneRACE study, and fewer than 1,500 subjects contributed by 6 global collaborators. The sample metadata nearly always contained a de-identified subject ID, COVID-19 status, age in years and sex. Where HLA class I and class II types were available, the types were taken from metadata supplied by the sample provider, not from assay-based typing.

At the junction V is shortened by 3 bases and J by 4 bases, with 10 bases in between. Taken from cysteine to phenylalanine, the CDR3 has 13 residues. The retained sequence is limited to the CDR3, 39 bases, with the frame set at the first base. The immunoSEQ Assay, a bias-controlled multiplex PCR, was used to amplify TCRbeta CDR3 regions from genomic DNA. In the original analysis: The number of nucleated cells in each sample was estimated from the amplification of reference gene primers within the assay. To quantify the absolute abundance of each unique TCRbeta CDR3 rearrangement, sequence reads were collapsed and filtered. For each sample, productive Simpson clonality was calculated by taking the square root of Simpson's diversity index across productive rearrangements. In its TCRdb copy, this immuneACCESS table keeps in-frame sequences only and misses some clones. Where compared with another copy, unresolved V genes explain less than half of these, and the others have no known cause. D and trimming were read from the DNA, whereas the V and J calls and clone size are those reported in that table. This sample holds under 250,000 clones; 85% were observed only once. Together, the top ten hold approximately 9.6% of the sample.

The paper as a whole reports these results and caveats: The quantity of clinical and demographic metadata differed by source and by participant and was supplied without curation.

Note on this clone: The antigen it binds to is not known. No base quality values were provided; no much bigger clone lies one nucleotide off.

In the prospective study, participants were 18 to 89 years old, resided in 25 or so geographic areas of the United States, and were enrolled through a virtual design. Cohort assignment in the prospective study relied on participant-reported clinical history from a screening survey and a study questionnaire. In the prospective study, whole blood, serum and a nasopharyngeal or oropharyngeal swab were collected from each participant by mobile phlebotomists. Over an approximately 2-month period, participants in the prospective study had the option of providing additional blood draws and questionnaires. Prospective study blood samples were shipped either frozen or at room temperature before DNA extraction.

The chain is encoded by TRBV23-1 joined to TRBJ2-7, with no confidently assigned D gene. TRBV23-1 is identified as an open reading frame with a role that is uncertain. The clonotype was recovered from a woman in her fifties or sixties with acute COVID-19. Sequenced sample: PBMCs or T cells enriched from blood (not recorded which). The CDR3 protein: CASSQFSLYEQYF. The bases read TGCGCCAGCAGTCAGTTCTCCCTGTACGAGCAGTACTTC.